This T cell receptor (beta chain) comes out of a study of blood T cell repertoires in COVID-19. Study as a whole: There were acute and convalescent COVID-19 samples, and they came from the United States, Italy and Spain. The cDNA or gDNA used as material had been derived from T cells, B-cell-depleted T cells, or PBMCs.

Germline CDR1 is MGHDK and CDR2 is SYGVNS. V was shortened by 10 bases and J by 0 bases, with 10 bases between the two germline ends. This CDR3 comprises 12 residues. Original processing notes: Cell counts per sample came from amplifying reference gene primers. TCRdb's table, derived via immunoSEQ multiplex PCR, lists solely in-frame clones and lacks some. For V, J and clone size, that table is used; D and trimming come from the DNA. The data contain 190,000 or so clones, around four fifths of them seen just once; the ten biggest clones take up 2.9%. This chain uses TRBV25-1 with TRBJ2-7, with D possibly TRBD1 on 5 matching bases. The sequenced sample consisted of peripheral blood. The source is a man in his fifties with active or convalescent COVID-19. The CDR3, as DNA: TGTGCCACCCAAGGGGTCTCCTACGAGCAGTACTTC. Amino acids: CATQGVSYEQYF.